This T cell receptor (beta chain) derives from a study of OX40 agonist ivuxolimab in advanced cancers. Study-wide context: The patients' treatment was ivuxolimab, an agonistic anti-OX40 (CD134) antibody. Melanoma, hepatocellular carcinoma, head and neck or renal cell cancer occurred in dose-escalation patients.

Study-wide results and caveats: Determination of antigen specificity was not performed for the expanded peripheral T cells.

This clone is a singleton in its sample. Antigen unknown. Generated by immunoSEQ multiplex PCR, the TCRdb table keeps only in-frame clones and is missing some. The sample gives 90,000 to 120,000 clones, roughly 90% of which show up once; 1.2% is in the top ten. V gave up 4 bases and J gave up 6 bases, with 7 bases separating them. Per the germline V gene, CDR1 is SGHTS and CDR2 is YDEGEE. The CDR3 is 11 amino acids. This clonotype originated in an adult with an advanced solid tumor such as melanoma, head and neck, liver or kidney cancer. Sequences were derived from CD4+ or CD8+ T cells sorted from blood, sampled in a trial of the OX40 agonist ivuxolimab. This chain joins TRBV5-8 and TRBJ1-1; D not certain. The CDR3 sequence is CASSLVAEAFF. The CDR3 DNA follows: TGTGCCAGCAGCCTAGTGGCTGAAGCTTTCTTT.